These T cell receptor beta chains were read from a single sample in a study of circulating and synovial CD4+ cells in juvenile arthritis. Assay used: immunoSEQ multiplex PCR; TCRdb lists only in-frame clones, some missing. This sample carries about 36,000 clones, roughly 94% of them seen once, and the ten largest clones take around 0.67%. The sample comprised CD4+ T cells from blood. The receptors originated from a human donor with juvenile idiopathic arthritis. Each CDR3 is given with its conserved first and last residue. The D gene is left open where the match is weak. A clone size is listed for some rows: how often the clone was seen (once, few, many), or a class if it is expanded.

NA,TRBJ2-3,TRBV5-1,TRBD2,CASSLGLADADTQYF,TGCGCCAGCAGCTTGGGACTAGCGGACGCGGATACGCAGTATTTT
NA,TRBJ1-1,TRBV7-2,TRBD1,CASSPGQDHTEAFF,TGTGCCAGCAGCCCCGGACAGGATCACACTGAAGCTTTCTTT
NA,TRBJ1-2,TRBV6-5,NA,CATGINYGYTF,TGTGCCACGGGTATAAACTATGGCTACACCTTC
NA,TRBJ1-2,TRBV7-6,NA,CASSLEVSATGYGYTF,TGTGCCAGCAGCTTAGAGGTTTCGGCTACGGGCTATGGCTACACCTTC
NA,TRBJ2-5,TRBV7-2,TRBD2,CASSRLAGGPARETQYF,TGTGCCAGCAGTAGGCTAGCGGGGGGGCCAGCTAGAGAGACCCAGTACTTC
NA,TRBJ2-6,TRBV7-2,NA,CASSLALAISGANVLTF,TGTGCCAGCAGCTTAGCGCTAGCCATCTCTGGGGCCAACGTCCTGACTTTC
NA,TRBJ1-6,TRBV7-2,TRBD1,CASTSPGDRGISTLHF,TGTGCCAGCACCTCCCCAGGGGACAGGGGGATTTCGACCCTCCACTTT
NA,TRBJ2-3,TRBV9,TRBD2,CASSFGGGADTQYF,TGTGCCAGCAGCTTTGGCGGGGGTGCAGATACGCAGTATTTT
NA,TRBJ1-6,TRBV10-3,TRBD1,CAIKATGTGSNSPLHF,TGTGCCATCAAGGCGACCGGGACAGGTTCAAATTCACCCCTCCACTTT
NA,TRBJ2-4,TRBV5-5,NA,CASAAATLLIAKNIQYF,TGTGCCAGCGCTGCTGCGACTCTGCTCATAGCCAAAAACATTCAGTACTTC
NA,TRBJ2-1,TRBV7-7,NA,CASSLDTDNEQFF,TGTGCTAGCAGCTTAGATACGGACAATGAGCAGTTCTTC
NA,TRBJ1-5,TRBV19,NA,CASSISFKGVGDQPQHF,TGTGCCAGTAGTATCTCTTTTAAGGGGGTGGGGGATCAGCCCCAGCATTTT
NA,TRBJ1-6,TRBV6-4,NA,CASSEYSGNSPLHF,TGTGCCAGCAGTGAGTACTCAGGGAATTCCCCCCTCCACTTT
NA,TRBJ2-7,TRBV14,NA,CASSTGGGSYEQYF,TGTGCCAGCAGCACGGGGGGCGGCTCCTACGAGCAGTACTTC
NA,TRBJ2-2,TRBV4-1,NA,CASSREPFTGELFF,TGCGCCAGCAGCCGGGAGCCCTTCACCGGGGAGCTGTTTTTT
NA,TRBJ1-3,TRBV7-3,TRBD1,CASSRTGSSGNTIYF,TGTGCCAGCAGCCGGACAGGGAGCTCTGGAAACACCATATATTTT
NA,TRBJ1-1,TRBV11-1,NA,CASSFYRGTEAFF,TGTGCCAGCAGCTTCTACCGAGGCACTGAAGCTTTCTTT
NA,TRBJ1-6,TRBV5-1,NA,CASSRQPGNSPLHF,TGCGCCAGCAGCCGACAGCCAGGCAATTCACCCCTCCACTTT
NA,TRBJ2-3,TRBV11-2,TRBD2,CASSPQTSGGTQYF,TGTGCCAGCAGCCCGCAGACTAGCGGGGGAACGCAGTATTTT
NA,TRBJ2-3,TRBV5-8,NA,CASSLGKRGDTQYF,TGTGCCAGCAGCTTGGGGAAGAGAGGAGATACGCAGTATTTT
NA,TRBJ2-1,TRBV15,TRBD2,CATSRVFGLAGASSYNEQFF,TGTGCCACCAGCAGGGTCTTCGGACTAGCGGGGGCCAGCTCCTACAATGAGCAGTTCTTC
NA,TRBJ2-5,TRBV7-6,TRBD2,CASSLAGLAGGPRFETQYF,TGTGCCAGCAGCTTAGCCGGACTAGCGGGGGGGCCTCGTTTCGAGACCCAGTACTTC
NA,TRBJ2-7,TRBV9,TRBD2,CASSRIAGGPYEQYF,TGTGCCAGCAGCAGGATAGCGGGGGGTCCCTACGAGCAGTACTTC
NA,TRBJ1-3,TRBV7-2,NA,CASSLWYRGSSSGNTIYF,TGTGCCAGCAGCTTATGGTATAGAGGGTCTAGCTCTGGAAACACCATATATTTT
NA,TRBJ2-1,TRBV18,NA,CASSPRQGDNNEQFF,TGTGCCAGCTCACCAAGACAAGGGGACAACAATGAGCAGTTCTTC
NA,TRBJ2-4,TRBV6-5,NA,CASSYSSARDIQYF,TGTGCCAGCAGTTACTCCTCCGCCCGGGACATTCAGTACTTC
NA,TRBJ2-3,TRBV11-2,TRBD2,CASSFLAGFTDTQYF,TGTGCCAGCAGCTTCCTAGCGGGGTTCACAGATACGCAGTATTTT
NA,TRBJ2-2,TRBV9,NA,CASRAGGPSPKGTGELFF,TGTGCCAGCAGGGCCGGTGGTCCTAGCCCGAAAGGCACCGGGGAGCTGTTTTTT
once,TRBJ2-7,TRBV25-1,NA,CASSEFGGTYEQYF,TGTGCCAGCAGTGAGTTTGGCGGCACCTACGAGCAGTACTTC
few,TRBJ1-4,TRBV19,NA,CASSIQQDGKLFF,TGTGCCAGTAGTATACAACAGGACGGAAAACTGTTTTTT
NA,TRBJ2-3,TRBV11-2,TRBD2,CASSLARGGGNTQYF,TGTGCCAGCAGCTTAGCCCGGGGGGGCGGGAATACGCAGTATTTT
NA,TRBJ2-7,TRBV5-1,NA,CASSLVTQGSYEQYF,TGCGCCAGCAGCTTGGTAACGCAGGGCTCCTACGAGCAGTACTTC
once,TRBJ2-5,TRBV19,TRBD2,CASSIGGGGRETQYF,TGTGCCAGTAGTATAGGAGGCGGGGGGCGGGAGACCCAGTACTTC
few,TRBJ1-1,TRBV18,TRBD1,CASSPRTGGTEAFF,TGTGCCAGCTCACCAAGGACAGGGGGCACTGAAGCTTTCTTT
NA,TRBJ1-4,TRBV2,TRBD1,CASNRQGATNEKLFF,TGTGCCAGCAACCGACAGGGGGCGACTAATGAAAAACTGTTTTTT
once,TRBJ1-6,TRBV5-1,NA,CASTRTGTDNSPLHF,TGCGCCAGCACCCGGACCGGGACTGACAATTCCCCCCTCCACTTT
NA,TRBJ1-1,TRBV19,NA,CASSGTVITEAFF,TGTGCCAGTAGCGGAACAGTGATCACTGAAGCTTTCTTT
NA,TRBJ1-2,TRBV5-1,TRBD1,CASSLQQGALRGYTF,TGCGCCAGCAGCTTGCAGCAGGGGGCGTTGAGGGGCTACACCTTC
NA,TRBJ2-3,TRBV9,TRBD2,CASSPRGADTQYF,TGTGCCAGCAGTCCTCGGGGGGCAGATACGCAGTATTTT
NA,TRBJ2-7,TRBV29-1,TRBD2,CSVVRGGDYEQYF,TGCAGCGTTGTACGGGGGGGGGATTACGAGCAGTACTTC
NA,TRBJ1-5,TRBV4-3,NA,CASSQASPQGRPSNQPQHF,TGCGCCAGCAGCCAAGCATCCCCTCAAGGGAGGCCCAGCAATCAGCCCCAGCATTTT
NA,TRBJ1-2,TRBV6-6,TRBD1,CASSYSAGGHNYGYTF,TGTGCCAGCAGTTACTCGGCAGGGGGCCATAACTATGGCTACACCTTC
NA,TRBJ1-1,TRBV5-1,TRBD1,CASSFGGQGAATEAFF,TGCGCCAGCAGCTTTGGGGGACAGGGGGCGGCCACTGAAGCTTTCTTT
NA,TRBJ1-6,TRBV5-6,NA,CASSDWSSYNSPLHF,TGTGCCAGCAGCGACTGGAGCTCCTATAATTCCCCCCTCCACTTT
NA,TRBJ1-5,TRBV27,TRBD1,CASSKTGYYYQPQHF,TGTGCCAGCAGTAAGACAGGGTATTACTATCAGCCCCAGCATTTT
NA,TRBJ2-4,TRBV9,TRBD1,CASSPNRGWNIQYF,TGTGCCAGCAGCCCGAACAGGGGATGGAACATTCAGTACTTC
NA,TRBJ1-5,TRBV27,TRBD1,CASSYKGTEFYQPQHF,TGTGCCAGCAGCTATAAAGGGACAGAGTTCTATCAGCCCCAGCATTTT
NA,TRBJ2-7,TRBV4-1,NA,CASSQESPDDEQYF,TGCGCCAGCAGCCAAGAGAGCCCTGATGACGAGCAGTACTTC
NA,TRBJ1-4,TRBV5-6,NA,CASSLALQGPNEKLFF,TGTGCCAGCAGCTTGGCCTTACAGGGACCTAATGAAAAACTGTTTTTT
few,TRBJ1-1,TRBV19,TRBD1,CAAGGGAGKAFF,TGTGCCGCGGGAGGGGGCGCGGGGAAAGCTTTCTTT